The clone carrying this T cell receptor (beta chain) was counted once. Antigen specificity is unknown. A read error may explain this, as a much larger clone is one base away. These data are taken from a study of blood T cells in healthy people across ages. Study-wide points: Reliance upon unsorted PBMCs precluded definitive naive versus antigen-experienced comparison.

No fewer than 5.5 micrograms of total RNA were isolated from every sample. Germline-derived CDR1 and CDR2 are KGHDR and SFDVKD. This CDR3 comprises 15 residues. V shed 3 bases, J shed 7 bases, and the junction held 8 bases outside the gene matches. With a J-beta primer mix and a sample-barcoded 5' primer, a second PCR ran 7 to 11 cycles. Using its own MiXCR run on the 5' RACE reads, TCRdb lists one record per CDR3 protein. The sample records approximately 900,000 distinct CDR3 sequences, under 50% being singletons. The specimen sequenced was blood. The V call is TRBV24-1, the J call TRBJ2-3; 8 bases match TRBD1. The sequence derives from a man younger than 45 in good health. CDR3 coding DNA: TGTGCCACCAGTGATCGGACAGGGATTGCAAATACGCAGTATTTT. Amino acids: CATSDRTGIANTQYF.